A single sample is the source of the 9 T cell receptor beta chains below, sequenced in a study of blood T cell repertoires in COVID-19. TCRdb's copy holds only in-frame clones and misses some; the assay was immunoSEQ multiplex PCR. The sample has tens of thousands of clones; roughly 90% are singletons. The specimen was peripheral blood. These TCRs come from a man between 65 and 80 years old with acute or convalescent COVID-19.

This chain joins TRBV18 and TRBJ1-1; TRBD1 might be the D (5 bases). There are 13 residues in the CDR3. The V end was cut by 3 bases, the J end by 11 bases, with 16 bases between. The germline V gene encodes CDR1 KGHSH and CDR2 LQKENI. The chain's CDR3 is CASSPQWGAEAFF. In nucleotides, the CDR3 is TGTGCCAGCTCACCCCAATGGGGCGCAGAGGCTTTCTTT.

V and J are TRBV5-4 and TRBJ2-3, with 9 bases that match TRBD1. Germline CDR1 is SGHNT and CDR2 is YYREEE (reference sequence). The junction had 8 bases not matched to a gene; V was cut back by 3 bases and J by 6 bases. The CDR3 length is 15 residues. The CDR3 nucleotides are TGTGCCAGCAGCTGGGGACAGGGTCTAAGGGATACGCAGTATTTT. It yields the protein CASSWGQGLRDTQYF.

The gene calls are TRBV4-2 and TRBJ2-1; TRBD2 matches at 14 bases. From germline, CDR1 is LGHNA and CDR2 YNFKEQ. Trimming at V came to 0 bases and at J to 1 base, leaving 8 bases not matched to a gene. The CDR3 totals 20 residues. The CDR3 loop reads CASSQDRRLAGGPSYNEQFF. CDR3 nucleotides: TGTGCCAGCAGCCAAGATAGGCGACTAGCGGGGGGGCCGTCCTACAATGAGCAGTTCTTC.

The chain uses TRBV7-2 and TRBJ2-7; 13 positions agree with TRBD2. Per the germline V gene, CDR1 is SGHTA and CDR2 is FQGNSA. The ends lost 1 base at V and 3 bases at J; junction bases unmatched: 9. The CDR3 length is 18 residues. The CDR3 loop reads CASSLGPGLAGLNYEQYF. CDR3 DNA sequence: TGTGCCAGCAGCTTAGGTCCGGGACTAGCGGGGCTAAACTACGAGCAGTACTTC.

The rearrangement links TRBV19 to TRBJ1-4; D not certain. V was pared by 7 bases and J by 4 bases, with 10 bases between. CDR1 is LNHDA and CDR2 is SQIVND in the germline V gene (reference sequence). CDR3 length equals 13 residues. CDR3 nucleotide sequence: TGTGCCAGTATAGCCGGAATTAATGAAAAACTGTTTTTT. Protein: CASIAGINEKLFF.

The V and J genes are TRBV15 and TRBJ2-7; 9 positions match TRBD1. From germline, CDR1 is LNHNV and CDR2 YYDKDF (reference sequence). The CDR3 covers 13 residues. Trimming at V came to 9 bases and at J to 4 bases, leaving 7 bases not matched to a gene. The CDR3 coding sequence is TGTGCCACAGCACAGGGGGCCGGGTACGAGCAGTACTTC. Encoded protein: CATAQGAGYEQYF. The variable domain in full, with the rest retrieved from reference TRBV15 and TRBJ2-7, is DAMVIQNPRYQVTQFGKPVTLSCSQTLNHNVMYWYQQKSSQAPKLLFHYYDKDFNNEADTPDNFQSRRPNTSFCFLDIRSPGLGDTAMYLCATAQGAGYEQYFGPGTRLTVT.

This chain links TRBV27 with TRBJ2-1; TRBD2 matches at 10 bases. Germline lookup yields CDR1 MNHEY and CDR2 SMNVEV (reference sequence). The CDR3 is 21 residues long. With V trimmed by 5 bases and J by 0 bases, 19 bases remained unmatched. The CDR3 bases are TGTGCCAGCAGTACCCCCTCCACTAGCGGGGCCATATCCAGCTCCTACAATGAGCAGTTCTTC. Translated: CASSTPSTSGAISSSYNEQFF.

This sequence joins TRBV7-9 and TRBJ2-1; perhaps TRBD1 as D (6 bases). The germline gives CDR1 SEHNR, CDR2 FQNEAQ (reference sequence). This CDR3 region has 16 residues. Trimming stripped 6 bases from V and 4 bases from J, with 19 bases between. In DNA form, the CDR3 reads TGTGCCAGCAGATCCTTACAGGGTTCCATGTACAATGAGCAGTTCTTC. This gives the protein CASRSLQGSMYNEQFF. The variable domain in full, completed from reference TRBV7-9 and TRBJ2-1, reads DTGVSQNPRHKITKRGQNVTFRCDPISEHNRLYWYRQTLGQGPEFLTYFQNEAQLEKSRLLSDRFSAERPKGSFSTLEIQRTEQGDSAMYLCASRSLQGSMYNEQFFGPGTRLTVL.

This clone has a single count. This chain joins TRBV30 and TRBJ1-4; no firm D call. There are 14 residues in the CDR3. Germline V gives CDR1 GTSNPN, CDR2 SVGIG (reference sequence). The V gene lost 0 bases and the J gene lost 2 bases, with 7 bases spanning the gap. CDR3 DNA sequence: TGTGCCTGGAGTGTCGGGGTTACTAATGAAAAACTGTTTTTT. This encodes CAWSVGVTNEKLFF.